The present T cell receptor (beta chain) was sequenced within a study of blood T cells in healthy people across ages. Then a second PCR, running about 7 to 11 cycles, was carried out with a sample-barcoded 5' primer and a J-beta primer mix. TCRdb re-called the 5' RACE reads through MiXCR, storing one row per CDR3 protein. The top ten clones hold approximately 3.7% of a sample with 800,000 or so distinct CDR3 sequences, 25% of them seen once. CDR3 length: 16 residues. Germline assignment: CDR1 LGHNA and CDR2 YNFKEQ. Between the trimmed V and J ends, which lost 0 bases and 3 bases, there was a span of 14 bases. The sample was also reused in another study, on T cells of mothers and their children. As reported in that work: Over five children, together with their three healthy Caucasian mothers, made up the donors. M1S, a second-PCR primer, added sample barcodes and 2-4 random nucleotides. Each child gave a few million TCR beta CDR3 reads (each mother, over 9.5 million).

Sequenced input: blood. The receptor was isolated from a boy younger than 18 in good health. The gene calls are TRBV4-2 and TRBJ2-5; possibly TRBD2 for D (6 bases). For the CDR3, the DNA is TGTGCCAGCAGCCAAGAGGGAGGAGGGAGTAAAGAGACCCAGTACTTC. Its translation: CASSQEGGGSKETQYF.